This T cell receptor beta chain comes out of a study of CD8+ T cells in alopecia areata. Study-level background: Treatment ran 6 to 18 months, with 6 months of follow-up afterward.

This clone came up a few times. Trimming left V 4 bases short and J 8 bases short, with 17 bases between. Germline V gene sequence: CDR1 SQVTM, CDR2 ANQGSEA. CDR3 length: 13 amino acids. The authors extracted RNA and reverse transcribed it into cDNA as the sequencing template. The repertoire was sequenced with immunoSEQ multiplex PCR; TCRdb's copy has only in-frame clones and lacks some. The sample includes roughly 180,000 clones, approximately 62% seen only once; the top ten take 1.7%. The sample in question was CD4+ T cells sorted from blood, obtained at week 0. The source is a human donor with alopecia areata. The V call is TRBV29-1, the J call TRBJ1-2; D is unclear. The CDR3 region is CSVVAASKRGYTF. CDR3 in DNA: TGCAGCGTTGTAGCAGCTTCAAAGAGAGGCTACACCTTC.